The present T cell receptor beta chain was sequenced within a study of blood T cell repertoires in COVID-19. Background on the study: The study drew acute and convalescent COVID-19 samples from the United States, Italy and Spain. Sources were T cells, B-cell-depleted T cells, or PBMCs; the material itself was cDNA or gDNA.

This CDR3 has 18 residues. Germline-derived CDR1 and CDR2 are SGDLS and YYNGEE. Germline trimming cut 0 bases from V and 0 bases from J; bases unmatched to any gene: 6. Original methodology: Estimation of nucleated cell counts was performed using reference gene primer amplification. The data were produced by immunoSEQ multiplex PCR, yet TCRdb's version contains in-frame clones alone and is incomplete. V, J and clone size are those of that table, while D and trimming were read from the DNA. The sample has about 220,000 clones, around 84% seen once; the top ten hold around 2.9%. This receptor was taken from a man between 50 and 59 years old who had recovered from COVID-19. The specimen was peripheral blood. V and J are TRBV9 and TRBJ2-3; 11 nucleotides agree with TRBD2. CDR3: CASSVGLAGGGSTDTQYF. In DNA, the CDR3 is TGTGCCAGCAGCGTAGGGCTAGCGGGAGGAGGCAGCACAGATACGCAGTATTTT. Combining the CDR3 with reference TRBV9 and TRBJ2-3 gives the whole variable domain DSGVTQTPKHLITATGQRVTLRCSPRSGDLSVYWYQQSLDQGLQFLIQYYNGEERAKGNILERFSAQQFPDLHSELNLSSLELGDSALYFCASSVGLAGGGSTDTQYFGPGTRLTVL.